A single sample gave rise to the 3 T cell receptor beta chains below, sequenced in a study of T cell responses to AZD1222 COVID-19 vaccine. The repertoire was sequenced with immunoSEQ multiplex PCR; TCRdb's copy has only in-frame clones and lacks some. Of under 150,000 clones in the sample, about 91% were seen once. Sequences were derived from peripheral blood, sampled on day 0 of AZD1222 vaccination. The receptors were sampled from an adult in good health.

The V and J genes are TRBV7-8 and TRBJ1-1, with a possible D match to TRBD1 (6 bases). The CDR3 loop spans 16 amino acids. Germline V gene sequence: CDR1 SGHVS, CDR2 FQNEAQ. Trimming took 1 base from V and 2 from J, leaving 14 bases between them. Here the CDR3 reads CASSLVYGGPNTEAFF. CDR3 coding DNA: TGTGCCAGCAGCTTAGTTTACGGGGGCCCAAACACTGAAGCTTTCTTT.

A single count supports this clone. This chain connects TRBV28 to TRBJ2-7, with unresolved D. Germline loops: CDR1 MDHEN, CDR2 SYDVKM. The V and J ends lost 3 bases and 3 bases respectively, with 6 bases between them. This CDR3 is built from 12 residues. This chain's CDR3 is CASSFKRYEQYF. The DNA of the CDR3 is TGTGCCAGCAGTTTCAAGCGCTACGAGCAGTACTTC. Filled out from reference TRBV28 and TRBJ2-7, the complete variable domain reads DVKVTQSSRYLVKRTGEKVFLECVQDMDHENMFWYRQDPGLGLRLIYFSYDVKMKEKGDIPEGYSVSREKKERFSLILESASTNQTSMYLCASSFKRYEQYFGPGTRLTVT.

The chain couples TRBV10-1 to TRBJ1-1; TRBD1 might be the D (5 bases). The CDR3 runs to 11 residues. The V end was cut by 6 bases, the J end by 9 bases, with 11 bases between. Germline values: CDR1 WNHNN, CDR2 SYGVQD (reference sequence). CDR3 region: CASSPGTKAFF. The CDR3 nucleotides are TGCGCCAGCAGCCCCGGGACTAAAGCTTTCTTT.